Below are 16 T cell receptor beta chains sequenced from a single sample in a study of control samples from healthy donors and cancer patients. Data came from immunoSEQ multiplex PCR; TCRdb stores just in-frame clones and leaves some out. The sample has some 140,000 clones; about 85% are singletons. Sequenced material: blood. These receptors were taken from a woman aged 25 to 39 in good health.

This CDR3 is CASTGQSNQPQHF. As DNA, the CDR3 is TGTGCCAGCACCGGACAGAGCAATCAGCCCCAGCATTTT. This chain uses TRBV2 with TRBJ1-5, with a possible D match to TRBD1 (6 bases). The V end was cut by 7 bases, the J end by 1 base, with 8 bases between. The germline V gene has CDR1 SNHLY and CDR2 FYNNEI. The CDR3 runs to 13 residues.

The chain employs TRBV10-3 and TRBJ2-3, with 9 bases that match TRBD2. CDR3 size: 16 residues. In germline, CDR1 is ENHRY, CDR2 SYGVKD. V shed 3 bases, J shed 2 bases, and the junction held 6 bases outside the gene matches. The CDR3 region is CAISEQAGGNTDTQYF. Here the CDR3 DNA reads TGTGCCATCAGTGAACAAGCGGGAGGAAACACAGATACGCAGTATTTT.

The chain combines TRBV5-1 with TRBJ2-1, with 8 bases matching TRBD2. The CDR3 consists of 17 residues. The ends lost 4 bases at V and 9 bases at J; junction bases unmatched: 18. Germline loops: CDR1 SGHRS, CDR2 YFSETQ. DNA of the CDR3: TGCGCCAGCAGCCCCTCCTCTGGGACTAGAATGAGCGGTGAGCAGTTCTTC. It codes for CASSPSSGTRMSGEQFF.

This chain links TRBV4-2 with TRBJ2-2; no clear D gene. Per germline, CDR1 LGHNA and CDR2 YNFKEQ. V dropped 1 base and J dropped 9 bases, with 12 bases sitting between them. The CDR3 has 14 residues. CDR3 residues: CASSQGGKIRELFF. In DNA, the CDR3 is TGTGCCAGCAGCCAAGGAGGCAAGATTAGGGAGCTGTTTTTT.

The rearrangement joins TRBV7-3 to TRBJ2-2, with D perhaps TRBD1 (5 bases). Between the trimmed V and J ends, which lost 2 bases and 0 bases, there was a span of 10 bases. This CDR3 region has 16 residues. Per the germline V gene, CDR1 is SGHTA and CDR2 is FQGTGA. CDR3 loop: CASSLQQASNTGELFF. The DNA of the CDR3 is TGTGCCAGCAGCTTACAACAGGCGTCGAACACCGGGGAGCTGTTTTTT.

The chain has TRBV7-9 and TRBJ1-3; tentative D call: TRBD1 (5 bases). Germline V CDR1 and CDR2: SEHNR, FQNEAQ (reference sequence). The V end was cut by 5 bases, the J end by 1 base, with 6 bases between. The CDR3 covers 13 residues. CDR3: CASSQGSGNTIYF. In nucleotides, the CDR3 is TGTGCCAGCAGCCAGGGTTCTGGAAACACCATATATTTT.

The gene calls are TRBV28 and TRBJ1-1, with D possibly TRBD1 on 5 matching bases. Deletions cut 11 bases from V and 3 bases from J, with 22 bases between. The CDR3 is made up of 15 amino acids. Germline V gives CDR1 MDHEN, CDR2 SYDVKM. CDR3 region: CAAGSLNGAHTEAFF. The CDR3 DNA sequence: TGTGCCGCAGGGTCATTGAATGGGGCACACACTGAAGCTTTCTTT.

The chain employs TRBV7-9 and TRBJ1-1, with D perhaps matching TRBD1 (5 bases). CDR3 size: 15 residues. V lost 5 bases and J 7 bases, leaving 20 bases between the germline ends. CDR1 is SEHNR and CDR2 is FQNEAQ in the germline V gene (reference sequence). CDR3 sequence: CASSPWCREGGEAFF. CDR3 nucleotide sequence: TGTGCCAGCAGCCCCTGGTGCAGGGAGGGAGGTGAAGCTTTCTTT.

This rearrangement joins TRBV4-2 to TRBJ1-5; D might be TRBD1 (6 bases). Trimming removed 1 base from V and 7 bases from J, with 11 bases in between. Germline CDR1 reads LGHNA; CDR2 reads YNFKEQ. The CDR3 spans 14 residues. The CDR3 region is CASSQGRGRQPQHF. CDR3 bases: TGTGCCAGCAGCCAAGGCAGGGGACGGCAGCCCCAGCATTTT.

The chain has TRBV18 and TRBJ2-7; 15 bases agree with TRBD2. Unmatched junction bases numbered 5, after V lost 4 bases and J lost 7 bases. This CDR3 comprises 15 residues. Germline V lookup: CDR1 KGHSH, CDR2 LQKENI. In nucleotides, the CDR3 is TGTGCCAGCTCACTGGGGACTAGCGGGGGGCGTGAGCAGTACTTC. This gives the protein CASSLGTSGGREQYF.

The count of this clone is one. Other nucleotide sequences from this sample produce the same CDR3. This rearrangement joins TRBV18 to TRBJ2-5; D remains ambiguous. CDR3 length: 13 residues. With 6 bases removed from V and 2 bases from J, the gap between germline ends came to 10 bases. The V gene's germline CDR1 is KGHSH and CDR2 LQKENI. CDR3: CASSPSGQETQYF. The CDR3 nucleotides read TGTGCCAGCTCCCCTTCGGGTCAAGAGACCCAGTACTTC.

CDR3 sequence reads: CASSSHGANTEAFF. CDR3 in DNA: TGTGCCAGCAGCTCACACGGAGCGAACACTGAAGCTTTCTTT. The rearrangement joins TRBV5-4 to TRBJ1-1; D uncertain. The CDR3 contains 14 residues. The germline CDR1 and CDR2 sequences are SGHNT and YYREEE (reference sequence). V lost 3 bases to trimming and J lost 1 base, with 10 bases between them.

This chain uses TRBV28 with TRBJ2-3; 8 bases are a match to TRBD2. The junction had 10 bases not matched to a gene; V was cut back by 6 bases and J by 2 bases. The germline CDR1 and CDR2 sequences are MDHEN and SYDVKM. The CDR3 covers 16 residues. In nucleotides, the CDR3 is TGTGCCAGCAGCGGGGGTGGCGGGAGGATCACAGATACGCAGTATTTT. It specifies CASSGGGGRITDTQYF.

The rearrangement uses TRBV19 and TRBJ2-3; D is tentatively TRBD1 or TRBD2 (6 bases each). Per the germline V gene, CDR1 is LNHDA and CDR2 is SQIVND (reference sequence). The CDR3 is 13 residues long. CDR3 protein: CASTGALRDTQYF. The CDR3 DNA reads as TGTGCTTCCACGGGGGCCCTTCGGGATACGCAGTATTTT.

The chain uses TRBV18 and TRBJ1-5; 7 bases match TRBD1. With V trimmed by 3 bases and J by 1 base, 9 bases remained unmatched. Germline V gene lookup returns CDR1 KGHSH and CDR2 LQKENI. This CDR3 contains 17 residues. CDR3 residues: CASSPQGGASSNQPQHF. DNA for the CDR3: TGTGCCAGCTCACCTCAGGGGGGTGCGTCCAGCAATCAGCCCCAGCATTTT.

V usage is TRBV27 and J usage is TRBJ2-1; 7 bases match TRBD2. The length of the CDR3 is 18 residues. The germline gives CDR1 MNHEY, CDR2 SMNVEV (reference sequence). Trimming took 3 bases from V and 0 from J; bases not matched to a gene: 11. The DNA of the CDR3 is TGTGCCAGCAGTTTCGGACTAGGTTACTTTAGCTCCTACAATGAGCAGTTCTTC. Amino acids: CASSFGLGYFSSYNEQFF.